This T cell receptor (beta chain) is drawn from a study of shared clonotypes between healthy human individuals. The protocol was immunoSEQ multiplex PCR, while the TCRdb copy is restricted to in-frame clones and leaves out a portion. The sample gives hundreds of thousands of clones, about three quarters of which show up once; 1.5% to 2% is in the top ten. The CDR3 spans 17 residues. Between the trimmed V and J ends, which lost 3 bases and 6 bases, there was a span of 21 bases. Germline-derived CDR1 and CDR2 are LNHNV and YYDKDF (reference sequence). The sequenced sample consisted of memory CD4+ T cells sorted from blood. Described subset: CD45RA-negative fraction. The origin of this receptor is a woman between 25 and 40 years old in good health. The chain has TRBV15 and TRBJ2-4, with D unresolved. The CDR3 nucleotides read TGTGCCACCAGCAGCCAATTGGTTTCGGAGTGGGGAAACATTCAGTACTTC. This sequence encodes CATSSQLVSEWGNIQYF.